The following is a T cell receptor beta chain sequence with its context. What it recognizes is unknown. Amplification used 60 Vbeta primers and 13 Jbeta primers. Sequenced by immunoSEQ multiplex PCR; TCRdb stores in-frame clones only, minus some. This table has around 190,000 clones, roughly 80% appearing once. This record comes from a study of cytomegalovirus exposure and HLA in healthy donors. CDR3 size: 15 residues. V lost 2 bases to trimming and J lost 5 bases; unmatched junction nucleotides: 8. CDR1 is SGHTA and CDR2 is FQGTGA in the germline V gene. Study conclusions and caveats: Investigators reported around 150 TCR beta chains as tied to cytomegalovirus. The authors judged a highly shared variant cluster likely a sequencing artifact. Cytomegalovirus status, reportedly, was diagnosed with high specificity and sensitivity by the classifier.

Healthy bone marrow donors made up the cohort. V usage is TRBV7-3 and J usage is TRBJ2-7, with TRBD1 matching 8 bases. The origin of this receptor is a woman younger than 30 in good health and CMV-seronegative. Source material: PBMCs. This CDR3 reads CASSLWAGGPHEQYF. DNA for the CDR3: TGTGCCAGCAGCTTATGGGCAGGGGGCCCCCACGAGCAGTACTTC. Complete variable domain (other parts from reference TRBV7-3 and TRBJ2-7): GAGVSQTPSNKVTEKGKYVELRCDPISGHTALYWYRQSLGQGPEFLIYFQGTGAADDSGLPNDRFFAVRPEGSVSTLKIQRTERGDSAVYLCASSLWAGGPHEQYFGPGTRLTVT.